This T cell receptor beta chain was identified during a study of blood T cell repertoires in COVID-19. Across the study: The study drew acute and convalescent COVID-19 samples from the United States, Italy and Spain. Sources were T cells, B-cell-depleted T cells, or PBMCs; the material itself was cDNA or gDNA.

Assay: immunoSEQ multiplex PCR; the TCRdb copy retains only in-frame clones and omits some. The repertoire holds a few hundred thousand clones, less than 90% seen once, with under 12% in the top ten. V lost 4 bases and J lost 1, with 12 bases in between. Germline CDR1 and CDR2: LNHDA and SQIVND (reference sequence). The CDR3 runs 15 residues. Patients from Seattle were sampled longitudinally, starting during active infection. Material for sequencing was peripheral blood. This sequence joins TRBV19 and TRBJ2-3, with D perhaps TRBD1 (7 bases). This sequence originates from a woman of 80 years or more with COVID-19, enrolled during active disease. The CDR3 region is CASSKGGTGTDTQYF. CDR3 nucleotide sequence: TGTGCCAGTAGTAAAGGGGGGACAGGCACAGATACGCAGTATTTT. Based on the CDR3 plus reference TRBV19 and TRBJ2-3, the full variable domain is DGGITQSPKYLFRKEGQNVTLSCEQNLNHDAMYWYRQDPGQGLRLIYYSQIVNDFQKGDIAEGYSVSREKKESFPLTVTSAQKNPTAFYLCASSKGGTGTDTQYFGPGTRLTVL.